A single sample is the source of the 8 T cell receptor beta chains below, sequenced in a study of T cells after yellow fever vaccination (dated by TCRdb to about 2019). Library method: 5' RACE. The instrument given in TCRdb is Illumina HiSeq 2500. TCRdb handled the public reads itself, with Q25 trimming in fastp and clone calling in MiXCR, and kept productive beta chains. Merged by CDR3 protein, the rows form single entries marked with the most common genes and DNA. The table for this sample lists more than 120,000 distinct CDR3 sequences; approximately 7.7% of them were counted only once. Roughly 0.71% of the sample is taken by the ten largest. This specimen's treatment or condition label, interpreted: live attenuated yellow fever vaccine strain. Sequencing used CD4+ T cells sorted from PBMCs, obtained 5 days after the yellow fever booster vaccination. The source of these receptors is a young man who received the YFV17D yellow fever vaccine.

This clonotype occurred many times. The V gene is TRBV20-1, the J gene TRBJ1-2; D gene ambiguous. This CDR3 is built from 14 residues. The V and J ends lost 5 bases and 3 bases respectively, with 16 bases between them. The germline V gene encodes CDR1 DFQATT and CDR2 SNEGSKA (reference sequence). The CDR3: CSAPNPSVDYGYTF. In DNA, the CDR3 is TGCAGTGCTCCCAACCCGTCCGTCGACTATGGCTACACCTTC.

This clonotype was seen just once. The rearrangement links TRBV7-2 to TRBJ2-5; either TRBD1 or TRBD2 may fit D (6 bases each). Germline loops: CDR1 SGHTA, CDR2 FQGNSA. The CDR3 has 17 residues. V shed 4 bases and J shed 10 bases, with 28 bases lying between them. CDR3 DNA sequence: TGTGCCAGCAGCTCGAGGGGGGAACCCTATGGGCGTGGGGTCCAGTACTTC. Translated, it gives CASSSRGEPYGRGVQYF.

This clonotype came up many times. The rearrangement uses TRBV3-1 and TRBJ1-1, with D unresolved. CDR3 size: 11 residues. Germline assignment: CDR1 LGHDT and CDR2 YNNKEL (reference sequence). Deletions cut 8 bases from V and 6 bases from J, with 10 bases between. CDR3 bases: TGTGCCAGCGGCGGGTACGCTGAAGCTTTCTTT. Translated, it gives CASGGYAEAFF.

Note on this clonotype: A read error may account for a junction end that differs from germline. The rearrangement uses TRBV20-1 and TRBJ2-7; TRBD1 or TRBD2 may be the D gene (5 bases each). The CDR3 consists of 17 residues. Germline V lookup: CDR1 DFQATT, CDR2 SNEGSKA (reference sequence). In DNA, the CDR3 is TGCTGTGCTAGAGTGAAAGGCCCGGGACGCGTCTCCTACGAGCAGTACTTC. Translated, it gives CCARVKGPGRVSYEQYF.

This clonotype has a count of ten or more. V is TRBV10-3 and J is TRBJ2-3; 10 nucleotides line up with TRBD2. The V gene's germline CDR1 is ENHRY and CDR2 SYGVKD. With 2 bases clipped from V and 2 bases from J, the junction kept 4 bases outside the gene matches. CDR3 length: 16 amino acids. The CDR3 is CAISEVAGGLTDTQYF. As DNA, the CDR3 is TGTGCCATCAGTGAGGTAGCGGGAGGCCTCACAGATACGCAGTATTTT.

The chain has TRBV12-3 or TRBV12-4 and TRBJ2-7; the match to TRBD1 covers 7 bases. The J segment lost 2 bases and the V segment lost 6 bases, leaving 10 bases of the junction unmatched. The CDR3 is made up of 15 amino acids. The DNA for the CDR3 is TGTGCCAGCAGGCTGGGGACAGCGATAACCTACGAGCAGTACTTC. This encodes CASRLGTAITYEQYF.

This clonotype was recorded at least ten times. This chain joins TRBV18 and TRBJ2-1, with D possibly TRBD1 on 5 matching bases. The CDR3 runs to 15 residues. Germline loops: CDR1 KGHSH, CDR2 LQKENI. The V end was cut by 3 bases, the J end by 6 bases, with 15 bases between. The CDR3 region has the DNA TGTGCCAGCTCACCCGGACAAACAAACTTCAATGAGCAGTTCTTC. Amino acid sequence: CASSPGQTNFNEQFF. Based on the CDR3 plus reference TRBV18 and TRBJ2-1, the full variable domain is NAGVMQNPRHLVRRRGQEARLRCSPMKGHSHVYWYRQLPEEGLKFMVYLQKENIIDESGMPKERFSAEFPKEGPSILRIQQVVRGDSAAYFCASSPGQTNFNEQFFGPGTRLTVL.

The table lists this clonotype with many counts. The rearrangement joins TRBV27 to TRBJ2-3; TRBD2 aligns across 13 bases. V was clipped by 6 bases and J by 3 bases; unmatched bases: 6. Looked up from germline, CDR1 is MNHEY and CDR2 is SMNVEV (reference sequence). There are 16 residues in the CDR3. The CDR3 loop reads CASRPTSGRRTDTQYF. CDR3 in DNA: TGTGCCAGCAGGCCGACTAGCGGGAGGAGGACAGATACGCAGTATTTT.